This T cell receptor beta chain was recorded in a study of T cell responses to AZD1222 COVID-19 vaccine. Findings and limits, study-wide: It was only six AZD1222 recipients who were seropositive at baseline. Regions left unmutated in variants are reportedly the target of nearly half of spike-specific TCRs. Donors were mostly white British, more females; clonal diversity possibly underestimated.

Assay used: immunoSEQ multiplex PCR; TCRdb lists only in-frame clones, some missing. The data show some 92,000 clones, roughly nine tenths seen once. Regarding this clone: Its antigen is not known.

Sequenced here: peripheral blood, sampled on day 0 of AZD1222 vaccination. The clonotype was recovered from an adult in good health.

This chain's CDR3 is CASSPGGTYGYTF. The CDR3 bases are TGTGCCAGCAGTCCCGGGGGGACTTATGGCTACACCTTC. The chain is built from TRBV27 and TRBJ1-2; TRBD1 is a possible D gene (5 bases). The CDR3 is made up of 13 amino acids. The V end lost 5 bases, the J end lost 5 bases, and 12 bases lay between the germline ends. CDR1 and CDR2 from the germline V gene are MNHEY and SMNVEV (reference sequence).